The 12 T cell receptor beta chains presented below share a single source sample, sequenced in a study of T cell repertoires in cytomegalovirus infection. Antigen specificity for these receptors is unknown. TCRdb processed the reads anew with MiXCR; each CDR3 protein has one entry. The sample has under 500,000 distinct CDR3 sequences, under 45% seen once. Sequenced material: cultured PBMCs, taken from culture after CMV antigen stimulation. Every receptor here comes from a human donor in good health (CMV status not recorded). Some clones in this sample may be carry-over from other donors' samples.

This clonotype was seen only a few times. The V and J genes are TRBV7-9 and TRBJ2-1, with 9 nucleotides matching TRBD2. The CDR3 sequence is 17 residues long. Trimming removed 5 bases from V and 8 bases from J; junction bases left unmatched: 16. The germline CDR1 and CDR2 sequences are SEHNR and FQNEAQ (reference sequence). CDR3 nucleotide sequence: TGTGCCAGCAGCCCCCCCTTGGGCGGGAGGGCCTCAGATGAGCAGTTCTTC. Translating it yields CASSPPLGGRASDEQFF.

This chain links TRBV11-2 with TRBJ1-3; no reliable D call. From germline, CDR1 is SGHAT and CDR2 FQNNGV. The length of the CDR3 is 15 residues. Deletions cut 1 base from V and 0 bases from J, with 7 bases between. The CDR3: CASSLVGSSGNTIYF. Here the CDR3 DNA reads TGTGCCAGCAGCTTAGTGGGCAGCTCTGGAAACACCATATATTTT. Combining the CDR3 with reference TRBV11-2 and TRBJ1-3 gives the whole variable domain EAGVAQSPRYKIIEKRQSVAFWCNPISGHATLYWYQQILGQGPKLLIQFQNNGVVDDSQLPKDRFSAERLKGVDSTLKIQPAKLEDSAVYLCASSLVGSSGNTIYFGEGSWLTVV.

The rearrangement links TRBV12-3 or TRBV12-4 to TRBJ1-1, with D maybe TRBD1 (6 bases). V lost 6 bases and J lost 2, with 13 bases in between. This CDR3 is built from 14 residues. CDR3 amino acids: CASRPTGINTEAFF. The CDR3 region has the DNA TGTGCCAGCAGGCCGACAGGAATCAACACTGAAGCTTTCTTT.

This clonotype was observed a handful of times. This chain joins TRBV11-2 and TRBJ2-7; 9 bases align to TRBD1. CDR3 length equals 16 residues. The germline V gene encodes CDR1 SGHAT and CDR2 FQNNGV. V gave up 4 bases and J gave up 4 bases; unmatched junction bases: 11. Here the CDR3 reads CASSSITGQGWYEQYF. For the CDR3, the DNA is TGTGCCAGCAGCTCGATCACCGGACAGGGGTGGTACGAGCAGTACTTC.

The V gene is TRBV5-6, the J gene TRBJ2-7; the D is unclear. V gave up 1 base and J gave up 2 bases, with 13 bases separating them. Germline-derived CDR1 and CDR2 are SGHDT and YYEEEE. The CDR3 sequence is 15 residues long. CDR3 protein: CASSLPTGATYEQYF. The CDR3 region has the DNA TGTGCCAGCAGCTTGCCTACGGGCGCGACCTACGAGCAGTACTTC.

V gene TRBV27 combines with J gene TRBJ2-7; the match to TRBD2 covers 10 bases. V shed 2 bases, J shed 1 base, and the junction held 5 bases outside the gene matches. The CDR3 totals 16 residues. The V gene's germline CDR1 is MNHEY and CDR2 SMNVEV (reference sequence). The DNA of the CDR3 is TGTGCCAGCAGTTTAACTAGCGGGATGGAATCCTACGAGCAGTACTTC. Its protein is CASSLTSGMESYEQYF.

The gene calls are TRBV28 and TRBJ1-4; D is unclear. Trimming cost V 8 bases and J 3 bases, with 16 bases left between them. Per germline, CDR1 MDHEN and CDR2 SYDVKM. CDR3 length: 15 amino acids. The CDR3 DNA reads TGTGCCAGCGGAGCGCCAGAGGGCTCTAATGAAAAACTGTTTTTT. Translating gives CASGAPEGSNEKLFF.

This clonotype appeared a few times. This sequence joins TRBV19 and TRBJ1-4; 7 bases map to TRBD1. V shed 11 bases and J 7 bases; nucleotides not matched to a gene: 19. The CDR3 consists of 16 residues. Looked up from germline, CDR1 is LNHDA and CDR2 is SQIVND (reference sequence). The DNA for the CDR3 is TGTGCCGAGAATATCCCCCAGGGGACAGATCGTGAAAAACTGTTTTTT. It yields the protein CAENIPQGTDREKLFF.

The chain links TRBV27 to TRBJ2-3; D uncertain. From germline, CDR1 is MNHEY and CDR2 SMNVEV (reference sequence). Trimming stripped 2 bases from V and 6 bases from J, with 6 bases between. The CDR3 length is 12 residues. DNA of the CDR3: TGTGCCAGCAGTTTACGAAAGGATACGCAGTATTTT. Translation gives CASSLRKDTQYF.

The V and J genes are TRBV7-2 and TRBJ2-3; 8 nucleotides align to TRBD2. The trim removed 3 bases at V and 6 bases at J, leaving 20 bases unmatched. There are 19 residues in the CDR3. CDR1 is SGHTA and CDR2 is FQGNSA in the germline V gene. The CDR3 nucleotides read TGTGCCAGCAGCTTTCCTGGGCGGGGGGCCGTTAGGCTTGGGGATACGCAGTATTTT. Its protein is CASSFPGRGAVRLGDTQYF.

This sequence joins TRBV7-9 and TRBJ2-7; tentatively, D is TRBD1 (6 bases). From germline, CDR1 is SEHNR and CDR2 FQNEAQ (reference sequence). The CDR3 runs to 14 residues. With 0 bases removed from V and 5 bases from J, the gap between germline ends came to 11 bases. The CDR3 region has the DNA TGTGCCAGCAGCTTAGCGTGGCAGGGGCACGAGCAGTACTTC. Amino acid sequence: CASSLAWQGHEQYF.

The chain is built from TRBV28 and TRBJ2-7; 9 bases map to TRBD1. Germline V gives CDR1 MDHEN, CDR2 SYDVKM. V was pared by 2 bases and J by 11 bases, with 1 base of the junction left unmatched. The CDR3 runs to 11 residues. The DNA for the CDR3 is TGTGCCAGCAGTTTAGGACAGGGGAAGTACTTC. Translating gives CASSLGQGKYF.